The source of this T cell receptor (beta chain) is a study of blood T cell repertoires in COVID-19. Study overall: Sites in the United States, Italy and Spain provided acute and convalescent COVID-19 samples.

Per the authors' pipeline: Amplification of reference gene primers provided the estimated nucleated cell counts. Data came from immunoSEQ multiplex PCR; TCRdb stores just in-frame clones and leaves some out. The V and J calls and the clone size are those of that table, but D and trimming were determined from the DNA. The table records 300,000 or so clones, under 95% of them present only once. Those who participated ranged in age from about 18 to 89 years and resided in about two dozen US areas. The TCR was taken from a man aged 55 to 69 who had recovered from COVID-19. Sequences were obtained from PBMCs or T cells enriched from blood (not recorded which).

This chain's CDR3 is CASSLFLGTDGYTF. The CDR3 DNA reads TGTGCCAGCAGCTTGTTTCTAGGGACAGATGGCTACACCTTC. The chain carries TRBV5-5 and TRBJ1-2; 7 bases match TRBD1. The V segment lost 1 base and the J segment 6 bases; nucleotides outside the gene matches: 6. CDR3 length: 14 amino acids. Germline CDR1 and CDR2: SGHKS and YYEKEE (reference sequence).